Sequencing of this TCR beta chain was carried out in a study of beta chain features in type 1 diabetes. The study, taken as a whole, reports: Moderate yet significant TCRB CDR3 shortening was seen in Type 1 diabetes patients in all four CD4+ subsets.

The V gene lost 7 bases and the J gene lost 5 bases, with 10 bases spanning the gap. The length of the CDR3 is 12 residues. The germline gives CDR1 MNHEY, CDR2 SVGAGI. On this clone itself: Its cognate antigen is unknown.

Of the isolated RNA, all was reverse transcribed, and so the sequenced material was expressed TCRB transcripts. Only in-frame clones appear in the TCRdb table, and some are missing; sequencing was by immunoSEQ multiplex PCR. The sample records around 280,000 clones, under 8.5% being singletons. The source material was central memory CD4+ T cells from blood. The receptor was derived from a woman aged 18-30 years in good health. The chain couples TRBV6-5 to TRBJ2-3; perhaps D is TRBD1 or TRBD2 (6 bases each). CDR3 sequence: CASTGGQDTQYF. The CDR3 DNA reads TGTGCCAGCACTGGGGGGCAAGATACGCAGTATTTT.